The next 26 T cell receptor beta chains were all read from a single sample in a study of read filtering for tumor transcriptome and immune sequencing. This library used roughly 0.4 ug RNA and molecular barcoded adaptors spanning alpha/delta and beta/gamma chains. TCRdb re-analysed the reads in MiXCR, keeping a single row per CDR3 protein. The sample lists roughly 38,000 distinct CDR3 sequences, roughly an eighth occurring once. Sequencing was done on a sample of a population of CD138-negative cells sorted from bone marrow. These receptor sequences come from a donor over 35 with multiple myeloma.

The chain is built from TRBV29-1 and TRBJ2-5; no definite D call. V was clipped by 4 bases and J by 5 bases, with 17 bases between them. Germline V gene lookup returns CDR1 SQVTM and CDR2 ANQGSEA. The CDR3 totals 14 residues. CDR3 in DNA: TGCAGCGTTGGTGGCGGCGCCGAACGGGAGACCCAGTACTTC. It codes for CSVGGGAERETQYF.

As concerns this clonotype: This may arise from a read error, as a much more abundant clone is one base away. The chain links TRBV6-5 to TRBJ2-7; no definite D call. The CDR3 consists of 12 residues. Germline CDR1 is MNHEY and CDR2 is SVGAGI. The CDR3 region has the DNA TGTGCCAGCCGGTCCATCTCCTGCGAGCAGTACTTC. It translates to CASRSISCEQYF.

This clonotype has a count of ten or more. The chain uses TRBV25-1 and TRBJ1-1; tentatively, D is TRBD1 (5 bases). The CDR3 runs to 14 residues. Germline CDR1 reads MGHDK; CDR2 reads SYGVNS. V was pared by 6 bases and J by 10 bases, with 21 bases between. The CDR3: CASRGETDPGRAFF. DNA for the CDR3: TGTGCCAGCAGGGGTGAGACAGACCCTGGACGAGCTTTCTTT.

The V call is TRBV27, the J call TRBJ1-1; D remains unclear. V was shortened by 3 bases and J by 2 bases, with 7 bases between the two germline ends. Germline lookup yields CDR1 MNHEY and CDR2 SMNVEV (reference sequence). This CDR3 comprises 13 residues. CDR3 region: CASSFGPNTEAFF. The CDR3 nucleotides read TGTGCCAGCAGTTTTGGTCCAAACACTGAAGCTTTCTTT.

Many counts were recorded for this clonotype. The chain joins TRBV10-3 to TRBJ2-7; unclear D gene. The CDR3 has 13 residues. Trimming took 7 bases from V and 2 from J, leaving 12 bases between them. CDR1 ENHRY and CDR2 SYGVKD come from the germline V gene. The CDR3 DNA reads as TGTGCCATCAAGCACATCGAGACCTACGAGCAGTACTTC. It translates to CAIKHIETYEQYF.

This clonotype was counted many times. This sequence may be a read error, since a much larger clone differs from it by one base. V usage is TRBV5-1 and J usage is TRBJ2-1, with 7 bases lining up with TRBD2. CDR1 is SGHRS and CDR2 is YFSETQ in the germline V gene. This CDR3 region has 15 residues. CDR3 sequence: CASSGGLNFNNGQFF. The CDR3 nucleotides read TGCGCCAGCAGCGGGGGACTAAACTTTAACAATGGGCAGTTCTTC.

The sample holds a few counts of this clonotype. This may be a read error: a much more frequent sequence differs by one nucleotide. This chain links TRBV29-1 with TRBJ2-7, with D perhaps being TRBD1 or TRBD2 (5 bases each). V was trimmed by 5 bases and J by 6 bases, leaving 17 bases between them. Looked up from germline, CDR1 is SQVTM and CDR2 is ANQGSEA. CDR3 length equals 13 residues. The CDR3 nucleotides are TGCAGCGTTTTCGGGACGTATACCTGCGAGCAGTACTTC. Translation gives CSVFGTYTCEQYF.

There are many counts of this clonotype. This chain uses TRBV24-1 with TRBJ1-1; 8 bases map to TRBD1. Germline-derived CDR1 and CDR2 are KGHDR and SFDVKD. The CDR3 runs to 15 residues. Germline trimming cut 3 bases from V and 3 bases from J; bases unmatched to any gene: 5. The CDR3 here is CATSDATGGDTEAFF. The CDR3 DNA reads as TGTGCCACCAGTGATGCCACAGGGGGGGACACTGAAGCTTTCTTT.

Many counts were recorded for this clonotype. The chain uses TRBV5-1 and TRBJ1-1; D possibly corresponds to TRBD1 (6 bases). Germline CDR1 SGHRS, CDR2 YFSETQ. Trimming left V 0 bases short and J 1 base short, with 13 bases between. The CDR3 covers 16 residues. CDR3 loop: CASSLEAGAGNTEAFF. The CDR3 DNA sequence: TGCGCCAGCAGCTTGGAGGCAGGGGCAGGGAACACTGAAGCTTTCTTT.

The CDR3 sequence is CASSLGDHRTGEYDEQYF. The CDR3 nucleotides read TGTGCCAGCAGCTTAGGAGACCACCGGACAGGGGAATATGACGAGCAGTACTTC. V usage is TRBV11-3 and J usage is TRBJ2-7; 9 nucleotides align to TRBD1. The CDR3 has 18 amino acids. V shed 1 base, J shed 5 bases, and the junction held 15 bases outside the gene matches. CDR1 and CDR2 (germline): SGHNT, YENEEA. The entire variable domain, with the rest obtained from reference TRBV11-3 and TRBJ2-7, is as follows: EAGVVQSPRYKIIEKKQPVAFWCNPISGHNTLYWYLQNLGQGPELLIRYENEEAVDDSQLPKDRFSAERLKGVDSTLKIQPAELGDSAVYLCASSLGDHRTGEYDEQYFGPGTRLTVT.

Ten or more counts support this clonotype. The V call is TRBV15, the J call TRBJ2-7; D is perhaps TRBD2 (6 bases). CDR3 length equals 13 residues. CDR1 is LNHNV and CDR2 is YYDKDF in the germline V gene (reference sequence). Trimming shortened V by 3 bases and J by 2 bases, and 8 bases separated the two germline ends. This CDR3 reads CATSSGGPYEQYF. The CDR3 DNA follows: TGTGCCACCAGCAGCGGAGGGCCCTACGAGCAGTACTTC.

This clonotype has a handful of counts. This may stem from a read error, because a much larger clone lies one nucleotide away. CDR3 nucleotide sequence: TGTGCCAGCTCACCAAACACAGATGCGCAGTATTTT. This gives the protein CASSPNTDAQYF. The chain carries TRBV18 and TRBJ2-3, with D unclear. The germline gives CDR1 KGHSH, CDR2 LQKENI. The CDR3 contains 12 residues.

This clonotype was recorded a few times. A clone one base away is much larger, so this may be a read error. The V and J genes are TRBV7-2 and TRBJ2-7, with D unresolved. CDR3 length: 13 residues. Per the germline V gene, CDR1 is SGHTA and CDR2 is FQGNSA. The CDR3 spells CASSSTDNYGQYF. CDR3 coding DNA: TGTGCCAGCAGCTCGACCGACAACTACGGGCAGTACTTC.

As to this clonotype: This likely stems from a read error, as it lies one base from a far larger clone. The gene calls are TRBV6-2 or TRBV6-3 and TRBJ2-1, with 8 bases aligning to TRBD2. With 0 bases clipped from V and 4 bases from J, the junction kept 5 bases outside the gene matches. The CDR3 totals 16 residues. CDR1 and CDR2 from the germline V gene are MNHEY and SVGEGT. DNA for the CDR3: TGTGCCAGCAGTTACTCTAGCGGGACCCTTTACAATGAGCAGTTCTTC. Amino acid sequence: CASSYSSGTLYNEQFF.

The gene calls are TRBV7-8 and TRBJ1-5, with unresolved D. From germline, CDR1 is SGHVS and CDR2 FQNEAQ. This CDR3 region has 13 residues. V lost 4 bases and J 6 bases, leaving 10 bases between the germline ends. The CDR3 protein is CASSSGIVQPQHF. The CDR3 DNA sequence: TGTGCCAGCAGCTCTGGCATCGTTCAGCCCCAGCATTTT.

The V gene is TRBV27, the J gene TRBJ2-5; 14 positions match TRBD2. CDR3 size: 17 residues. Germline V CDR1 and CDR2: MNHEY, SMNVEV (reference sequence). The V segment lost 0 bases and the J segment 6 bases; nucleotides outside the gene matches: 6. The CDR3 loop is CASSLSGTSGRRKTQYF. The CDR3 DNA reads as TGTGCCAGCAGTTTATCGGGGACTAGCGGGAGACGGAAGACCCAGTACTTC.

This clonotype was seen many times. The J gene is TRBJ2-7, the V gene TRBV7-9; the D is unclear. This CDR3 is built from 12 residues. With 1 base removed from V and 5 bases from J, the gap between germline ends came to 6 bases. Germline V lookup: CDR1 SEHNR, CDR2 FQNEAQ (reference sequence). In DNA, the CDR3 is TGTGCCAGCAGCTTAGTAGTCGACGAGCAGTACTTC. Amino acid sequence: CASSLVVDEQYF.

In its sample, this clonotype was seen many times. The gene calls are TRBV11-2 and TRBJ2-3; 9 nucleotides line up with TRBD2. CDR1 SGHAT and CDR2 FQNNGV come from the germline V gene. The CDR3 is 14 residues long. The J segment lost 4 bases and the V segment lost 5 bases, leaving 4 bases of the junction unmatched. This chain's CDR3 is CASSDGLASDTQYF. In DNA form, the CDR3 reads TGTGCCAGCAGCGATGGACTAGCGTCAGATACGCAGTATTTT.

This clonotype showed up many times. Germline and junction disagree at one end, which may indicate a read error. This chain joins TRBV4-3 and TRBJ2-3, with TRBD2 matching over 11 bases. Germline V gene sequence: CDR1 LGHNA, CDR2 YSLEER. CDR3 length: 14 residues. CDR3 sequence: CASSPGIAGGPRHF. DNA for the CDR3: TGCGCCAGCAGCCCCGGGATAGCGGGAGGGCCTCGGCATTTT.

The chain joins TRBV20-1 to TRBJ1-1; tentative D call: TRBD1 (6 bases). The CDR3 consists of 14 residues. V was shortened by 8 bases and J by 4 bases, with 20 bases between the two germline ends. In germline, CDR1 is DFQATT, CDR2 SNEGSKA (reference sequence). Here the CDR3 DNA reads TGCAGTTCCGGTCAACTTTTACAGGGCACTGAAGCTTTCTTT. Translation gives CSSGQLLQGTEAFF.

This clonotype was found many times. The chain carries TRBV19 and TRBJ1-1; D gene ambiguous. The CDR3 covers 21 residues. V lost 3 bases, J lost 3 bases, and 32 bases lay in between. CDR1 LNHDA and CDR2 SQIVND come from the germline V gene (reference sequence). For the CDR3, the DNA is TGTGCCAGTAGTATCGCCCTCTTCCTTCTGACGTTGCACGACCCAGACACTGAAGCTTTCTTT. Its translation: CASSIALFLLTLHDPDTEAFF. The full variable domain, its missing parts supplied by reference TRBV19 and TRBJ1-1, is DGGITQSPKYLFRKEGQNVTLSCEQNLNHDAMYWYRQDPGQGLRLIYYSQIVNDFQKGDIAEGYSVSREKKESFPLTVTSAQKNPTAFYLCASSIALFLLTLHDPDTEAFFGQGTRLTVV.

The count of this clonotype is one. V is TRBV28 and J is TRBJ1-6; a weak D match, TRBD1 (5 bases). This CDR3 comprises 16 residues. The V gene's germline CDR1 is MDHEN and CDR2 SYDVKM. The V end was cut by 2 bases, the J end by 8 bases, with 16 bases between. The CDR3 coding sequence is TGTGCCAGCAGTTTAACAAGGGCAGGGCTTGATTCACCCCTCCACTTT. As protein: CASSLTRAGLDSPLHF.

This clonotype was counted at least ten times. This chain links TRBV28 with TRBJ2-1; 11 bases map to TRBD1. Trimming cost V 8 bases and J 8 bases; bases outside gene matches: 5. Looked up from germline, CDR1 is MDHEN and CDR2 is SYDVKM. The CDR3 runs to 13 residues. The CDR3 protein is CASRGQGGDEQFF. The CDR3 coding sequence is TGTGCCAGCCGGGGACAGGGGGGTGATGAGCAGTTCTTC.

This clonotype has ten or more counts. This rearrangement joins TRBV20-1 to TRBJ2-3, with TRBD2 as a possible D gene (6 bases). Germline V gives CDR1 DFQATT, CDR2 SNEGSKA (reference sequence). The V gene lost 5 bases and the J gene lost 2 bases, with 14 bases spanning the gap. This CDR3 is 14 amino acids long. In DNA, the CDR3 is TGCAGTGCTCAGGGACTCCAGAACACAGATACGCAGTATTTT. Encoded protein: CSAQGLQNTDTQYF.

This clonotype came up many times. V gene TRBV9 combines with J gene TRBJ1-1; maybe TRBD1 (5 bases). Trimming removed 0 bases from V and 3 bases from J, with 9 bases in between. Per the germline V gene, CDR1 is SGDLS and CDR2 is YYNGEE. The CDR3 consists of 14 residues. CDR3: CASSVGGRDTEAFF. CDR3 nucleotide sequence: TGTGCCAGCAGCGTAGGGGGACGGGACACTGAAGCTTTCTTT.

J is TRBJ1-2 and V is TRBV28, with 11 positions matching TRBD1. The CDR3 is 13 residues long. Germline assignment: CDR1 MDHEN and CDR2 SYDVKM. V gave up 6 bases and J gave up 6 bases; unmatched junction bases: 3. The CDR3 region is CASSLGQGDGYTF. Written as DNA, the CDR3 is TGTGCCAGCAGCCTGGGACAGGGGGATGGCTACACCTTC.